Below, 22 T cell receptor beta chains from the same sample are listed, as sequenced in a study of shared clonotypes between healthy human individuals. Produced via immunoSEQ multiplex PCR; TCRdb's table is partial and in-frame only. The top ten clones hold around 0.4% of a sample with 2 million to 2.5 million clones, approximately 93% of them seen once. The sequencing sample was made of naive CD4+ T cells from PBMCs. Documented subset: CD45RA+ positively selected. The receptors shown here come from a young man in good health. Some clones in this sample may be carry-over from other donors' samples.

This clone has just a few counts. Other DNA variants within this sample encode the same CDR3. J is TRBJ1-2 and V is TRBV28, with unresolved D. The CDR3 extends over 13 amino acids. V was trimmed by 3 bases and J by 0 bases, leaving 5 bases between them. CDR1 is MDHEN, CDR2 SYDVKM, per germline. DNA for the CDR3: TGTGCCAGCAGTTTGCTTGCTAACTATGGCTACACCTTC. As protein: CASSLLANYGYTF.

The chain combines TRBV7-8 with TRBJ1-1; D unclear. The CDR3 contains 12 residues. Deletions cut 5 bases from V and 5 bases from J, with 9 bases between. Germline CDR1 SGHVS, CDR2 FQNEAQ. The CDR3 DNA is TGTGCCAGCAGCAAGTGGGGAACTGAAGCTTTCTTT. Its translation is CASSKWGTEAFF.

This chain joins TRBV7-3 and TRBJ2-1; D possibly uses TRBD1 or TRBD2 (5 bases each). V was clipped by 4 bases and J by 6 bases, with 16 bases between them. Germline V gene sequence: CDR1 SGHTA, CDR2 FQGTGA. The CDR3 is 15 residues long. CDR3 in DNA: TGTGCCAGCAGCTCGGGGACCCCACCGACCAATGAGCAGTTCTTC. Protein sequence: CASSSGTPPTNEQFF.

The chain couples TRBV6-1 to TRBJ1-3; D uncertain. The CDR3 totals 15 residues. Germline CDR1 MNHNS, CDR2 SASEGT. V dropped 3 bases and J dropped 0 bases, with 9 bases sitting between them. As DNA, the CDR3 is TGTGCCAGCAGTGAGGGGAGCTACTCTGGAAACACCATATATTTT. It specifies CASSEGSYSGNTIYF.

V is TRBV7-3 and J is TRBJ2-1; tentatively, D is TRBD2 (5 bases). CDR3 size: 16 residues. Trimming removed 5 bases at V and 4 bases at J, with 18 bases between. Germline V gives CDR1 SGHTA, CDR2 FQGTGA. CDR3 sequence (DNA): TGTGCCAGCAGCCATAATGTGGCTAGCTTATACAATGAGCAGTTCTTC. Encoded protein: CASSHNVASLYNEQFF. The complete variable domain, with remaining parts taken from reference TRBV7-3 and TRBJ2-1, reads GAGVSQTPSNKVTEKGKYVELRCDPISGHTALYWYRQSLGQGPEFLIYFQGTGAADDSGLPNDRFFAVRPEGSVSTLKIQRTERGDSAVYLCASSHNVASLYNEQFFGPGTRLTVL.

In DNA, the CDR3 is TGCGCCAGCAGCCAAGACCACAGAAACTCTGGAAACACCATATATTTT. Translation: CASSQDHRNSGNTIYF. V and J are TRBV4-1 and TRBJ1-3; D call uncertain. This CDR3 spans 16 amino acids. Trimming took 0 bases from V and 0 from J, leaving 9 bases between them. Germline loops: CDR1 MGHRA, CDR2 YSYEKL.

This chain connects TRBV5-1 to TRBJ1-1; no clear D gene. The V and J ends lost 5 bases and 1 base respectively, with 15 bases between them. This CDR3 spans 15 amino acids. Germline CDR1 is SGHRS and CDR2 is YFSETQ. The DNA for the CDR3 is TGCGCCAGCAGGTCAGCCGGGGTACCGAACACTGAAGCTTTCTTT. Amino acids: CASRSAGVPNTEAFF.

With respect to this clone: The same CDR3 arises from other DNA sequences in this sample as well. The chain carries TRBV2 and TRBJ2-7, with 9 bases aligning to TRBD1. The CDR3 runs 12 residues. The V gene end was trimmed by 8 bases and the J gene end by 4 bases; junction bases not matched to a gene: 3. The germline CDR1 and CDR2 sequences are SNHLY and FYNNEI. The CDR3 sequence: CASSGQGYEQYF. The CDR3 nucleotides are TGTGCCAGCTCAGGACAGGGGTACGAGCAGTACTTC.

The sample holds one count of this clone. Within the sample, other DNA sequences also encode this same CDR3. The V call is TRBV7-2, the J call TRBJ1-5; D is unclear. The CDR3 is made up of 14 amino acids. Trimming removed 1 base at V and 2 bases at J, with 6 bases between. Germline CDR1 is SGHTA and CDR2 is FQGNSA. The CDR3 loop reads CASSLDRGNQPQHF. The CDR3 region has the DNA TGTGCCAGCAGCTTAGATCGGGGCAATCAGCCCCAGCATTTT.

The J gene is TRBJ1-4, the V gene TRBV28; possibly TRBD1 for D (6 bases). Germline loops: CDR1 MDHEN, CDR2 SYDVKM. CDR3 length equals 12 residues. The V gene lost 10 bases and the J gene lost 5 bases, with 11 bases spanning the gap. CDR3 residues: CATGQRNEKLFF. The CDR3 coding sequence is TGTGCCACCGGACAGAGGAATGAAAAACTGTTTTTT. Based on the CDR3 plus reference TRBV28 and TRBJ1-4, the full variable domain is DVKVTQSSRYLVKRTGEKVFLECVQDMDHENMFWYRQDPGLGLRLIYFSYDVKMKEKGDIPEGYSVSREKKERFSLILESASTNQTSMYLCATGQRNEKLFFGSGTQLSVL.

A remark on this clone: This same CDR3 is encoded by further DNA sequences in the sample. The V gene is TRBV5-1, the J gene TRBJ2-7; no reliable D call. The CDR3 is 12 residues long. The germline V and J ends were trimmed by 3 bases and 4 bases, with 8 bases remaining between them. Germline-derived CDR1 and CDR2 are SGHRS and YFSETQ. CDR3 sequence (DNA): TGCGCCAGCAGCTCCTTAGGGTACGAGCAGTACTTC. It is translated as CASSSLGYEQYF.

The chain links TRBV4-2 to TRBJ2-7, with a possible D match to TRBD2 (5 bases). CDR3 length: 16 amino acids. Germline loops: CDR1 LGHNA, CDR2 YNFKEQ. The V end was cut by 6 bases, the J end by 3 bases, with 21 bases between. For the CDR3, the DNA is TGTGCCAGCAGTCTGTCTGGCGGAGAGGGAGTCTACGAGCAGTACTTC. Translated, it gives CASSLSGGEGVYEQYF.

The chain recombines TRBV19 with TRBJ2-1, with unresolved D. Trimming removed 3 bases at V and 6 bases at J, with 12 bases between. Looked up from germline, CDR1 is LNHDA and CDR2 is SQIVND (reference sequence). This CDR3 spans 14 amino acids. The CDR3 is CASSIERNSNEQFF. In nucleotides, the CDR3 is TGTGCCAGTAGTATTGAACGCAATTCCAATGAGCAGTTCTTC.

The V and J genes are TRBV6-6 and TRBJ1-2, with D possibly being TRBD1 (5 bases). This CDR3 has 14 amino acids. Trimming removed 0 bases at V and 6 bases at J, with 11 bases between. From germline, CDR1 is MNHNY and CDR2 SVGAGI (reference sequence). The DNA of the CDR3 is TGTGCCAGCAGTTACTCAGCAGGGCCTGATGGCTACACCTTC. Its protein product is CASSYSAGPDGYTF.

In the case of this clone: At the DNA level, this CDR3 is encoded by other sequences in the same sample as well. The V gene is TRBV6-5, the J gene TRBJ1-1; 7 bases agree with TRBD1. From germline, CDR1 is MNHEY and CDR2 SVGAGI. This CDR3 is built from 15 residues. V shed 0 bases, J shed 4 bases, and the junction held 5 bases outside the gene matches. CDR3 loop: CASSYSRQGGTEAFF. CDR3 DNA: TGTGCCAGCAGTTACTCGAGGCAGGGGGGCACTGAAGCTTTCTTT.

This chain uses TRBV4-2 with TRBJ2-2, with D unresolved. The germline V gene encodes CDR1 LGHNA and CDR2 YNFKEQ. V dropped 4 bases and J dropped 6 bases, with 15 bases sitting between them. The length of the CDR3 is 15 residues. CDR3 loop: CASSPGNVVAGELFF. The CDR3 coding sequence is TGTGCCAGCAGCCCAGGAAATGTGGTAGCCGGGGAGCTGTTTTTT.

V and J are TRBV7-3 and TRBJ2-1; 7 bases are shared with TRBD2. V dropped 3 bases and J dropped 2; count of bases not matched to a gene: 4. The CDR3 runs to 15 residues. Germline assignment: CDR1 SGHTA and CDR2 FQGTGA. This CDR3 reads CASSFTAGTYNEQFF. The CDR3 region has the DNA TGTGCCAGCAGCTTCACAGCGGGAACCTACAATGAGCAGTTCTTC.

The chain has TRBV7-2 and TRBJ1-1; 7 bases agree with TRBD1. The ends lost 5 bases at V and 4 bases at J; junction bases unmatched: 7. Germline-derived CDR1 and CDR2 are SGHTA and FQGNSA. CDR3 length equals 14 residues. This chain's CDR3 is CASSEQGVVTEAFF. The CDR3 DNA is TGTGCCAGCAGCGAGCAGGGGGTGGTCACTGAAGCTTTCTTT.

The chain carries TRBV2 and TRBJ2-6; TRBD2 agrees at 7 bases. Unmatched junction bases numbered 1, after V lost 3 bases and J lost 2 bases. The CDR3 runs 15 residues. Germline CDR1 reads SNHLY; CDR2 reads FYNNEI. The CDR3 loop is CASSEGRAGANVLTF. The CDR3 region has the DNA TGTGCCAGCAGTGAGGGGAGGGCTGGGGCCAACGTCCTGACTTTC.

This clone occurred once. A read error may produce the germline difference seen at one junction end. This chain connects TRBV20-1 to TRBJ1-1; TRBD1 matches at 7 bases. The length of the CDR3 is 11 residues. Germline V gene sequence: CDR1 DFQATT, CDR2 SNEGSKA (reference sequence). The CDR3 region is CSAKLRTGDSF. The CDR3 DNA reads TGCAGTGCCAAACTTCGGACAGGCGATTCCTTT.

The J gene is TRBJ2-7, the V gene TRBV6-6; tentative D call: TRBD1 (5 bases). V dropped 5 bases and J dropped 3 bases, with 11 bases sitting between them. CDR3 length: 13 residues. In germline, CDR1 is MNHNY, CDR2 SVGAGI (reference sequence). CDR3 bases: TGTGCCAGCAGTACAGGACGGATCTACGAGCAGTACTTC. Encoded protein: CASSTGRIYEQYF.

This chain links TRBV11-2 with TRBJ2-1; D is undetermined. Germline CDR1 is SGHAT and CDR2 is FQNNGV. Trimming removed 4 bases at V and 7 bases at J, with 8 bases between. The CDR3 covers 12 residues. The CDR3 region has the DNA TGTGCCAGCAGCTACGGTTGGAATGAGCAGTTCTTC. This sequence encodes CASSYGWNEQFF.